This T cell receptor beta chain was recorded in a study of blood T cell repertoires in COVID-19. Looking at the study overall: Researchers got acute and convalescent COVID-19 samples from the United States, Italy and Spain. The analysed material was cDNA or gDNA that came from T cells, B-cell-depleted T cells, or PBMCs.

Germline-derived CDR1 and CDR2 are LNHDA and SQIVND (reference sequence). V was cut by 3 bases and J by 1 base, with 11 bases left in between. This CDR3 has 15 residues. In the source study's methods: Estimates of nucleated cell counts were drawn from the amplification of reference gene primers. This table comes from immunoSEQ multiplex PCR, and its TCRdb copy is limited to in-frame clones, with some not included. That table gives V, J and clone size, and the DNA gave D and trimming. The sample lists tens of thousands of clones; under 85% were seen once. Input material: peripheral blood. V and J are TRBV19 and TRBJ2-3; D gene unclear. This clonotype was sampled from a man aged 55 to 70 with acute or convalescent COVID-19. CDR3 region: CASSINPGGTDTQYF. DNA for the CDR3: TGTGCCAGTAGTATTAATCCGGGTGGCACAGATACGCAGTATTTT.